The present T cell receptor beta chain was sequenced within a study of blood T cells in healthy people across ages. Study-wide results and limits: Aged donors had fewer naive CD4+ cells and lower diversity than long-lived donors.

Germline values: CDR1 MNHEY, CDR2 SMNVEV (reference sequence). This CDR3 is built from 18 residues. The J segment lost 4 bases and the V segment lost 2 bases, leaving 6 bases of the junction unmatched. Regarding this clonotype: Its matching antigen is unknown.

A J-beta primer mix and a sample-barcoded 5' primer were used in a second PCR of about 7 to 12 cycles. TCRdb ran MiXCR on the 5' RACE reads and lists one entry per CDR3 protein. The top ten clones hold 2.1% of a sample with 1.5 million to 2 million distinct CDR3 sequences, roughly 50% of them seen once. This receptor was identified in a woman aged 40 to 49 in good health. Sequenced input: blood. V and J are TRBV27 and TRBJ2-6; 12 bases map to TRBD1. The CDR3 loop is CASSLLGTGGTGANVLTF. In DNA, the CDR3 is TGTGCCAGCAGTTTACTCGGGACAGGGGGCACCGGGGCCAACGTCCTGACTTTC.